This TCR beta chain derives from a study of T cell responses to AZD1222 COVID-19 vaccine. The table came from immunoSEQ multiplex PCR; TCRdb's copy has only in-frame clones and leaves some out. The sample carries about 200,000 clones, roughly 92% recorded once. Sequenced material: peripheral blood, taken on day 0 of AZD1222 vaccination. This sequence was found in an adult in good health.

As DNA, the CDR3 is TGTGCCAGCAGCTTACGAGTCCTACGGAACACTGAAGCTTTCTTT. This sequence encodes CASSLRVLRNTEAFF. V gene TRBV5-6 combines with J gene TRBJ1-1; no definite D call. CDR3 length: 15 amino acids. Between the trimmed V and J ends, which lost 2 bases and 1 base, there was a span of 12 bases. Germline V gene sequence: CDR1 SGHDT, CDR2 YYEEEE.